The entry below gives a single TCR beta chain sequence along with its context. The antigen is not known. It was around 220 ng DNA, some 30,000 T cell genomes, that sorted-subset replicate PCRs used. Only in-frame clones appear in the TCRdb table, and some are missing; sequencing was by immunoSEQ multiplex PCR. The profile shows over 2,000,000 clones, 93% of them singletons. CD8 cells regarded as naive lacked CD45RO, were positively chosen for CCR7, and omitted terminally differentiated effector memory CD45RA+ cells. Study donors comprised healthy, HIV-negative adults devoid of recent acute infection or vaccination. Among the donors, all were Caucasian adults who lived in Nashville, Tennessee. Germline CDR1 reads GTSNPN; CDR2 reads SVGIG (reference sequence). The ends lost 5 bases at V and 5 bases at J; junction bases unmatched: 7. This CDR3 has 14 amino acids. The data originate from a study of shared clonotypes between healthy human individuals.

Broader study findings: It was anticipated that sequencing depth would influence how many clonotypes donors shared.

This clonotype originated in a man between 18 and 35 years old in good health. Some clones in this sample may be carry-over from other donors' samples. The chain uses TRBV30 and TRBJ2-5, with 11 bases that match TRBD1. Material for sequencing was naive CD8+ T cells from PBMCs. Written as DNA, the CDR3 is TGTGCCTGGGGACAGGGGGCTCTGGCGGAGACCCAGTACTTC. It encodes CAWGQGALAETQYF.